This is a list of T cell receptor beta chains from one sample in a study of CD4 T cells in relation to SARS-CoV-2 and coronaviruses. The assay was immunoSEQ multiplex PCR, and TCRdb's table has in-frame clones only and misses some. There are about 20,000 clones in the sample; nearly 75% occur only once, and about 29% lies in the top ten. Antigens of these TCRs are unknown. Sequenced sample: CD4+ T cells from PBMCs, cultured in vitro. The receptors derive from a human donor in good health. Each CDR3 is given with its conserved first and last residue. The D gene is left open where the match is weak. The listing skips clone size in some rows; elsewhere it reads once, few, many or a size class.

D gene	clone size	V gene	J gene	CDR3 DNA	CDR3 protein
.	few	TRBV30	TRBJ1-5	TGTGCCTGGAGCCGACATTTCAATCAGCCCCAGCATTTT	CAWSRHFNQPQHF
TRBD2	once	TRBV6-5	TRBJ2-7	TGTGCCAGCACCTGGACTAGCGGGACTAACGAGCAGTACTTC	CASTWTSGTNEQYF
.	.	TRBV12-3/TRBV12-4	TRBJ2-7	TGTGCCAGCAGTTTGGAGAAGGAGCAGTACTTC	CASSLEKEQYF
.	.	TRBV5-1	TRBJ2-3	TGCGCCAGCAGCTTAGGGGCTACCTCAAGCACAGATACGCAGTATTTT	CASSLGATSSTDTQYF
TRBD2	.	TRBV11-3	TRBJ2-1	TGTGCCAGCAGCTTAGCTGGGGCGGGAGGGAATGAGCAGTTCTTC	CASSLAGAGGNEQFF
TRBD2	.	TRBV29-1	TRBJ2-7	TGCAGCGTTGATCGGGGGGGGTCAGGGGAGCAGTACTTC	CSVDRGGSGEQYF
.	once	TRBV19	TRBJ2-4	TGTGCCAGTAGTACGGCGATTCTAGCCAAAAACATTCAGTACTTC	CASSTAILAKNIQYF
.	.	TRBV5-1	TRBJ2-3	TGCGCCAGCAGCTTGGAGGGTCGAGGGGTCGCAGATACGCAGTATTTT	CASSLEGRGVADTQYF
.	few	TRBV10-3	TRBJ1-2	TGTGCCATCAGCAAAACAGATGGCTACACCTTC	CAISKTDGYTF
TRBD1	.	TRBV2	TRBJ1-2	TGTGCCAGCAGGGGACAGGGGGACTATGGCTACACCTTC	CASRGQGDYGYTF
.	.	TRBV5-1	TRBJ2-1	TGCGCCAGCAGCTTGGGGACAAGGAGCTCCTACAATGAGCAGTTCTTC	CASSLGTRSSYNEQFF
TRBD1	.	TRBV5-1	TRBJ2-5	TGCGCCAGCAGCAAGGGACAGGGGATCGGGGAGACCCAGTACTTC	CASSKGQGIGETQYF
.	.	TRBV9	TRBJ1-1	TGTGCCAGCAGCGGGGACACACTTTTTCGTGGTAACACTGAAGCTTTCTTT	CASSGDTLFRGNTEAFF
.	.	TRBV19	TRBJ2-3	TGTGCCAGTAGTATAGGGAGGGGCCCAACAGATACGCAGTATTTT	CASSIGRGPTDTQYF
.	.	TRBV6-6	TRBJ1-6	TGTGCCAGCAGTGTACAGAGCTCCTATAATTCACCCCTCCACTTT	CASSVQSSYNSPLHF
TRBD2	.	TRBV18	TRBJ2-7	TGTGCCAGCTCACCAAGCGTAGCGGGAGGGCCCTCCTACGAGCAGTACTTC	CASSPSVAGGPSYEQYF
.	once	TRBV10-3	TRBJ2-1	TGTGCCATCAGGGACGGGGGCACACAAGGGGATTACAATGAGCAGTTCTTC	CAIRDGGTQGDYNEQFF
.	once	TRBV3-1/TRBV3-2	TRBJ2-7	TGTGCCAGCAGCCAAGATATCTTGCAGTACTTC	CASSQDILQYF
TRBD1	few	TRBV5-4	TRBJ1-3	TGTGCCAGCAGCGCCGGGACAGTAGGAAACACCATATATTTT	CASSAGTVGNTIYF
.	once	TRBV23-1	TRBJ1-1	TGCGCCAGCATTGGGGTACCTGAAGCTTTCTTT	CASIGVPEAFF
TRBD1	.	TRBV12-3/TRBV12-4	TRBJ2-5	TGTGCCAGCAGCCGGACAGGCTTAGAGACCCAGTACTTC	CASSRTGLETQYF
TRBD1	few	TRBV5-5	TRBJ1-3	TGTGCCAGCAGCTCCACAGGGGGCTCTGGAAACACCATATATTTT	CASSSTGGSGNTIYF
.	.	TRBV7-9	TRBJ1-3	TGTGCCAGCAGCTTAGAGTTGCATCAAGGAAACACCATATATTTT	CASSLELHQGNTIYF
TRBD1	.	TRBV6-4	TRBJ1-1	TGTGCCAGCAGTCCTCACAGGGGTTTAGCCACTGAAGCTTTCTTT	CASSPHRGLATEAFF